The source of this T cell receptor (beta chain) is a study of T-cell memory formation after mild COVID-19. This CDR3 has 14 amino acids. The germline V and J ends were trimmed by 6 bases and 2 bases, with 12 bases remaining between them. TCRdb redid the calling of the 5' RACE reads with MiXCR, one entry per CDR3 protein. The sample carries some 290,000 distinct CDR3 sequences, 15% to 20% recorded once. The clonotype was recovered from a man aged 18-30 years who had mild COVID-19 (a few samples of this study predate the infection). Cell type and time point are not known. Material for sequencing was PBMCs or a T cell subset sorted from them (not recorded which). The chain combines TRBV12-3 or TRBV12-4 with TRBJ2-3; D is uncertain. This CDR3 is CASSFGSNTDTQYF. CDR3 coding DNA: TGTGCCAGCAGCTTCGGCTCTAACACAGATACGCAGTATTTT.